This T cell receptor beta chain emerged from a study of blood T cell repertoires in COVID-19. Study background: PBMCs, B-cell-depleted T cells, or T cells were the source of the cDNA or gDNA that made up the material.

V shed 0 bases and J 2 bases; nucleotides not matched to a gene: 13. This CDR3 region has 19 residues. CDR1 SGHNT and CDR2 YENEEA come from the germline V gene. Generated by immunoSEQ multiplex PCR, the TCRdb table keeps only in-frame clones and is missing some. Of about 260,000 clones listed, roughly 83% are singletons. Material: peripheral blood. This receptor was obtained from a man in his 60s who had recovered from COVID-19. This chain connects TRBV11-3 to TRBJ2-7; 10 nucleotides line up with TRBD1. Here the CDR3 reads CASSLEGGLDRGLPYEQYF. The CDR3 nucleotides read TGTGCCAGCAGCTTAGAGGGAGGCCTAGACAGGGGGCTCCCCTACGAGCAGTACTTC.